The T cell receptor (beta chain) described here comes from a study of technical replicates of blood from a handful of donors. The germline gives CDR1 SNHLY, CDR2 FYNNEI. V shed 3 bases and J shed 5 bases, with 7 bases lying between them. The CDR3 sequence is 12 residues long. Assay: immunoSEQ multiplex PCR; the TCRdb copy retains only in-frame clones and omits some. The table has tens of thousands of clones, 90% to 95% seen once. The source of this sequence is a human donor in good health. Sequenced material: T cells isolated from PBMCs. The J gene is TRBJ1-2, the V gene TRBV2; D unclear. The CDR3 sequence is CASSDPEYGYTF. In DNA form, the CDR3 reads TGTGCCAGCAGTGATCCCGAGTATGGCTACACCTTC.